This TCR beta chain was sequenced in a study of cytomegalovirus exposure and HLA in healthy donors. About the study: Drawn from HLA-typed donors, around 85 million unique TCRs were held in an early data release. The study, taken as a whole, reports: Specificity for CMV antigens was confirmed in vitro for a few of the CMV-associated chains. The study designated 164 TCR beta chains cytomegalovirus-associated.

The germline CDR1 and CDR2 sequences are SGHRS and YFSETQ. CDR3 length: 15 residues. Losses at the gene ends were 4 bases for V and 8 bases for J; bases not matched to a gene: 9. The PCR contained 60 Vbeta and 13 Jbeta primers. TCRdb's table, derived via immunoSEQ multiplex PCR, lists solely in-frame clones and lacks some. This sample carries about 150,000 clones, roughly 83% of them seen once, and the ten largest clones take over 1.5%. Note on this clone: Antigen unknown.

Specimen: PBMCs. This sequence joins TRBV5-1 and TRBJ1-6; TRBD1 agrees at 7 bases. This receptor was obtained from a man aged 35-49 years in good health and CMV-seronegative. This CDR3 is CASSGTQGGDSPLHF. CDR3 sequence (DNA): TGCGCCAGCAGCGGAACCCAGGGGGGAGATTCACCCCTCCACTTT.